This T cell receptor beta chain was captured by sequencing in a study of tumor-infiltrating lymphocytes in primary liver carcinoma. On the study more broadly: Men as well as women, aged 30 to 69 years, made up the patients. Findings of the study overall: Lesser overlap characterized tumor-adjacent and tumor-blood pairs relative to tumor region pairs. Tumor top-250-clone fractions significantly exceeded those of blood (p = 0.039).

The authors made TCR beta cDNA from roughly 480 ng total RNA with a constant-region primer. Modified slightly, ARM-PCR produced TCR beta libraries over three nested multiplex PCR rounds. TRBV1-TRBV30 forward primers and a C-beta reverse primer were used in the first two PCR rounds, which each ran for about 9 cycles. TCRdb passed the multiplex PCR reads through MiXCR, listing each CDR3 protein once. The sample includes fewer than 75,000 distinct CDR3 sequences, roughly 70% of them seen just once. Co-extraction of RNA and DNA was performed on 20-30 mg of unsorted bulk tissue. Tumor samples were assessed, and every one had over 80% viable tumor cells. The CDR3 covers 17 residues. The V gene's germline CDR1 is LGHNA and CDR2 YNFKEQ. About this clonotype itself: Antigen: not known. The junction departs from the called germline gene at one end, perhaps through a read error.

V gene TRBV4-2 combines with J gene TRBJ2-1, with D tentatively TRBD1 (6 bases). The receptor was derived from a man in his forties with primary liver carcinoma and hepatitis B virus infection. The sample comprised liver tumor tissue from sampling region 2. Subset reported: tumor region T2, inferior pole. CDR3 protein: CASSQEVVGASYNVQFF. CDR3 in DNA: TGTGCCAGCAGCCAAGAGGTAGTGGGGGCCTCCTACAATGTGCAGTTCTTC.